Listed here are 32 T cell receptor beta chains from one sample, sequenced in a study of T cell changes during pregnancy in multiple sclerosis. Assay: immunoSEQ multiplex PCR; the TCRdb copy retains only in-frame clones and omits some. Of some 55,000 clones in the sample, approximately 87% were seen once. The sequenced sample was peripheral blood from another person, used as feeder cells. All receptors come from a human donor whose cells served as feeder cells for cultures in a pregnancy study.

The chain has TRBV18 and TRBJ1-1; weak D call: TRBD1 (5 bases). V dropped 0 bases and J dropped 4 bases, with 9 bases sitting between them. CDR1 and CDR2 (germline): KGHSH, LQKENI. This CDR3 comprises 14 residues. The CDR3 here is CASSPPGASTEAFF. The CDR3 DNA reads as TGTGCCAGCTCACCACCAGGGGCGAGCACTGAAGCTTTCTTT. Supplemented by reference TRBV18 and TRBJ1-1, the full variable domain reads NAGVMQNPRHLVRRRGQEARLRCSPMKGHSHVYWYRQLPEEGLKFMVYLQKENIIDESGMPKERFSAEFPKEGPSILRIQQVVRGDSAAYFCASSPPGASTEAFFGQGTRLTVV.

The rearrangement links TRBV9 to TRBJ2-7; D is undetermined. The CDR3 spans 14 residues. Germline CDR1 reads SGDLS; CDR2 reads YYNGEE. With 0 bases removed from V and 6 bases from J, the gap between germline ends came to 13 bases. The CDR3 protein is CASSVEGGRGEQYF. Here the CDR3 DNA reads TGTGCCAGCAGCGTAGAAGGTGGGCGAGGCGAGCAGTACTTC.

The chain has TRBV9 and TRBJ2-7, with 12 positions matching TRBD1. The CDR3 covers 15 residues. Germline V lookup: CDR1 SGDLS, CDR2 YYNGEE. The V segment lost 2 bases and the J segment 3 bases; nucleotides outside the gene matches: 3. The DNA of the CDR3 is TGTGCCAGCAGCGTCGGGACAGGGGGCATCTACGAGCAGTACTTC. It codes for CASSVGTGGIYEQYF.

V is TRBV19 and J is TRBJ1-4; a possible D gene is TRBD1 (6 bases). The V end was cut by 5 bases, the J end by 8 bases, with 18 bases between. The CDR3 is 15 residues long. Germline CDR1 is LNHDA and CDR2 is SQIVND (reference sequence). CDR3 region: CASSPDRSGGEKLFF. The CDR3 DNA sequence: TGTGCCAGTAGTCCTGACAGGTCTGGCGGGGAAAAACTGTTTTTT. The full variable domain, rest sourced from reference TRBV19 and TRBJ1-4, is DGGITQSPKYLFRKEGQNVTLSCEQNLNHDAMYWYRQDPGQGLRLIYYSQIVNDFQKGDIAEGYSVSREKKESFPLTVTSAQKNPTAFYLCASSPDRSGGEKLFFGSGTQLSVL.

The V call is TRBV6-5, the J call TRBJ1-2, with D possibly TRBD1 on 5 matching bases. Trimming stripped 0 bases from V and 8 bases from J, with 10 bases between. The length of the CDR3 is 13 residues. The germline V gene has CDR1 MNHEY and CDR2 SVGAGI. The CDR3 nucleotides read TGTGCCAGCAGTTACTCGAGGGGCGGAGGCTACACCTTC. It yields the protein CASSYSRGGGYTF.

The gene calls are TRBV25-1 and TRBJ2-1; the match to TRBD2 covers 10 bases. The length of the CDR3 is 16 residues. The V and J ends lost 1 base and 3 bases, in that order; junction bases with no gene match: 3. In germline, CDR1 is MGHDK, CDR2 SYGVNS. CDR3 protein: CASSESSGGNYNEQFF. DNA of the CDR3: TGTGCCAGCAGTGAATCTAGCGGGGGAAACTACAATGAGCAGTTCTTC.

This clone has only one observation. This chain connects TRBV6-1 to TRBJ2-5; D is unclear. Trimming stripped 1 base from V and 2 bases from J, with 11 bases between. CDR3 size: 15 residues. Germline CDR1 MNHNS, CDR2 SASEGT. The CDR3 DNA sequence: TGTGCCAGCAGTGAAGGATCTTTGGGACAAGAGACCCAGTACTTC. Its protein is CASSEGSLGQETQYF.

V usage is TRBV19 and J usage is TRBJ2-1; either TRBD1 or TRBD2 may fit D (7 bases each). CDR1 is LNHDA and CDR2 is SQIVND in the germline V gene (reference sequence). This CDR3 is 14 amino acids long. V shed 7 bases and J shed 9 bases, with 19 bases lying between them. The CDR3 nucleotides read TGTGCCAGTAACCTCAGGCAGGGGGAGGGTGAGCAGTTCTTC. It yields the protein CASNLRQGEGEQFF.

This clone showed up just a few times. CDR3 nucleotides: TGTGCCAGTAGTAGCAAAACTAGCGGGAGTTTGAATGAGCAGTTCTTC. Its translation is CASSSKTSGSLNEQFF. The chain couples TRBV19 to TRBJ2-1; the match to TRBD2 covers 11 bases. CDR1 is LNHDA, CDR2 SQIVND, per germline (reference sequence). The CDR3 contains 16 residues. The junction had 9 bases not matched to a gene; V was cut back by 4 bases and J by 7 bases.

The V call is TRBV7-2, the J call TRBJ2-5; a weak D match, TRBD2 (6 bases). Trimming stripped 7 bases from V and 1 base from J, with 16 bases between. CDR3 length: 15 residues. Germline CDR1 SGHTA, CDR2 FQGNSA. The CDR3 DNA is TGTGCCAGCACACTGTCGCGGGGTCCCCAAGAGACCCAGTACTTC. Its protein product is CASTLSRGPQETQYF.

The V and J genes are TRBV23-1 and TRBJ1-1, with D possibly TRBD1 on 5 matching bases. TRBV23-1 is designated an ORF whose function remains uncertain. Trimming left V 8 bases short and J 7 bases short, with 17 bases between. CDR3 length: 13 amino acids. The CDR3: CASPLGEYGEAFF. The DNA of the CDR3 is TGCGCCAGCCCCCTAGGGGAGTATGGTGAAGCTTTCTTT.

The chain employs TRBV18 and TRBJ1-1; no definite D call. The V end lost 4 bases, the J end lost 11 bases, and 20 bases lay between the germline ends. Germline V gene sequence: CDR1 KGHSH, CDR2 LQKENI. CDR3 length equals 14 residues. The CDR3 here is CASSRTSDRPGAFF. The CDR3 DNA is TGTGCCAGCTCACGAACTTCGGACCGCCCCGGGGCTTTCTTT.

Here the CDR3 DNA reads TGCGCCAGCGGGAAAGAACCTTACGAGCAGTACTTC. It encodes CASGKEPYEQYF. The V call is TRBV5-1, the J call TRBJ2-7; D ambiguous. The V gene's germline CDR1 is SGHRS and CDR2 YFSETQ. This CDR3 has 12 amino acids. Trimming removed 7 bases at V and 4 bases at J, with 12 bases between.

In its sample, this clone was seen a few times. The chain has TRBV7-9 and TRBJ2-7; 7 bases match TRBD1. Germline V CDR1 and CDR2: SEHNR, FQNEAQ (reference sequence). The CDR3 is made up of 15 amino acids. V lost 5 bases to trimming and J lost 4 bases; unmatched junction nucleotides: 11. The CDR3 sequence: CASSGRTGEEYEQYF. The CDR3 DNA sequence: TGTGCCAGCAGCGGAAGGACAGGCGAAGAGTACGAGCAGTACTTC.

This clone was picked up a small number of times. V is TRBV4-3 and J is TRBJ2-1; no clear D. Germline V gene sequence: CDR1 LGHNA, CDR2 YSLEER. Trimming removed 3 bases at V and 6 bases at J, with 12 bases between. The CDR3 loop spans 14 amino acids. CDR3 sequence (DNA): TGCGCCAGCAGCCACACCTCTCGTGGCAATGAGCAGTTCTTC. It encodes CASSHTSRGNEQFF.

J is TRBJ1-4 and V is TRBV18; D possibly corresponds to TRBD1 (5 bases). This CDR3 spans 14 amino acids. V was trimmed by 1 base and J by 7 bases, leaving 10 bases between them. Germline V gene lookup returns CDR1 KGHSH and CDR2 LQKENI. CDR3 nucleotide sequence: TGTGCCAGCTCACCACGGCAGGGAGGTGAAAAACTGTTTTTT. Translating gives CASSPRQGGEKLFF. The full variable domain, with the rest looked up from reference TRBV18 and TRBJ1-4, is NAGVMQNPRHLVRRRGQEARLRCSPMKGHSHVYWYRQLPEEGLKFMVYLQKENIIDESGMPKERFSAEFPKEGPSILRIQQVVRGDSAAYFCASSPRQGGEKLFFGSGTQLSVL.

The chain has TRBV5-1 and TRBJ1-1; TRBD1 is a possible D gene (6 bases). Trimming took off 5 bases at V and 1 base at J, with 9 bases between the two ends. Germline V gene data show CDR1 as SGHRS and CDR2 as YFSETQ. CDR3 length equals 13 residues. The CDR3 nucleotides read TGCGCCAGCAGAGGACAGTGGAACACTGAAGCTTTCTTT. Translated, it gives CASRGQWNTEAFF.

The J gene is TRBJ2-1, the V gene TRBV5-1; D possibly corresponds to TRBD2 (6 bases). CDR3 size: 14 residues. Trimming took 0 bases from V and 4 from J, leaving 8 bases between them. Germline V gene sequence: CDR1 SGHRS, CDR2 YFSETQ. DNA for the CDR3: TGCGCCAGCAGCTTGGTGGGAGGTTACAATGAGCAGTTCTTC. Its translation: CASSLVGGYNEQFF.

Written as DNA, the CDR3 is TGTGCCAGCAGTGTTGCCGAGAACACCGGGGAGCTGTTTTTT. Protein: CASSVAENTGELFF. The rearrangement links TRBV6-1 to TRBJ2-2, with D hard to call. The CDR3 is made up of 14 amino acids. In germline, CDR1 is MNHNS, CDR2 SASEGT. V lost 4 bases to trimming and J lost 1 base, with 7 bases between them.

CDR3 nucleotides: TGTGCCAGCAGAGAAGGACACCTCGAGCAGTTCTTC. Translation gives CASREGHLEQFF. The chain couples TRBV27 to TRBJ2-1; possible D gene TRBD1, 5 bases. Trimming took 6 bases from V and 10 from J, leaving 13 bases between them. CDR3 length: 12 amino acids. From germline, CDR1 is MNHEY and CDR2 SMNVEV (reference sequence).

The chain uses TRBV28 and TRBJ1-2; unclear D gene. Trimming took 5 bases from V and 3 from J, leaving 16 bases between them. CDR1 and CDR2 (germline): MDHEN, SYDVKM. CDR3 length: 15 amino acids. The CDR3 region has the DNA TGTGCCAGCAGTCTTCCCCTTAGCGCCGACTATGGCTACACCTTC. This gives the protein CASSLPLSADYGYTF.

The rearrangement joins TRBV6-1 to TRBJ2-1, with D possibly TRBD1 on 5 matching bases. V lost 2 bases and J lost 6, with 11 bases in between. The germline CDR1 and CDR2 sequences are MNHNS and SASEGT. CDR3 length equals 14 residues. DNA of the CDR3: TGTGCCAGCAGTGAACTAGGGGTACTCAATGAGCAGTTCTTC. As protein: CASSELGVLNEQFF.

The rearrangement links TRBV7-3 to TRBJ2-1; D is possibly TRBD1 (6 bases). The CDR3 sequence is 15 residues long. Germline CDR1 and CDR2: SGHTA and FQGTGA. V was cut by 1 base and J by 3 bases, with 10 bases left in between. CDR3 amino acids: CASSLSGGIYNEQFF. CDR3 DNA sequence: TGTGCCAGCAGCTTAAGTGGGGGCATCTACAATGAGCAGTTCTTC.

This clone occurred once. J is TRBJ1-1 and V is TRBV5-1; tentative D call: TRBD1 (5 bases). Trimming took off 7 bases at V and 0 bases at J, with 19 bases between the two ends. This CDR3 is 16 amino acids long. CDR1 and CDR2 from the germline V gene are SGHRS and YFSETQ. This CDR3 is CASAREGRSVNTEAFF. The CDR3 nucleotides are TGCGCCAGCGCTAGGGAGGGGAGAAGTGTGAACACTGAAGCTTTCTTT. The full variable domain, its missing parts supplied by reference TRBV5-1 and TRBJ1-1, is KAGVTQTPRYLIKTRGQQVTLSCSPISGHRSVSWYQQTPGQGLQFLFEYFSETQRNKGNFPGRFSGRQFSNSRSEMNVSTLELGDSALYLCASAREGRSVNTEAFFGQGTRLTVV.

The chain recombines TRBV27 with TRBJ2-6; D gene unclear. V gave up 2 bases and J gave up 4 bases, with 3 bases separating them. The CDR3 runs to 13 residues. In germline, CDR1 is MNHEY, CDR2 SMNVEV (reference sequence). CDR3 sequence reads: CASSLRGANVLTF. CDR3 coding DNA: TGTGCCAGCAGTTTAAGGGGGGCCAACGTCCTGACTTTC.

The chain carries TRBV6-1 and TRBJ1-5; a possible D gene is TRBD1 (6 bases). The V end lost 2 bases, the J end lost 6 bases, and 14 bases lay between the germline ends. Germline loops: CDR1 MNHNS, CDR2 SASEGT. This CDR3 is 15 amino acids long. For the CDR3, the DNA is TGTGCCAGCAGTGAAAAGGTGGCAGGGGTTCAGCCCCAGCATTTT. Translating gives CASSEKVAGVQPQHF.

The rearrangement joins TRBV2 to TRBJ1-1; 12 bases are a match to TRBD1. Germline V gives CDR1 SNHLY, CDR2 FYNNEI. V shed 5 bases, J shed 5 bases, and the junction held 6 bases outside the gene matches. This CDR3 is 15 amino acids long. CDR3 nucleotide sequence: TGTGCCAGCAGTAGGGACAGGGGGCTTGGAACTGAAGCTTTCTTT. Amino acid sequence: CASSRDRGLGTEAFF.

The chain combines TRBV9 with TRBJ2-5; 7 bases line up with TRBD1. V trimming: 1 base; J trimming: 4 bases; junction bases outside the gene matches: 1. Germline V gene lookup returns CDR1 SGDLS and CDR2 YYNGEE. CDR3 length: 13 amino acids. The CDR3 protein is CASSVKGAETQYF. The CDR3 nucleotides are TGTGCCAGCAGCGTAAAGGGGGCAGAGACCCAGTACTTC.

This sequence joins TRBV5-4 and TRBJ2-4, with no clear D. V was clipped by 4 bases and J by 0 bases, with 11 bases between them. Germline values: CDR1 SGHNT, CDR2 YYREEE (reference sequence). The CDR3 length is 15 residues. The CDR3 nucleotides are TGTGCCAGCAGCCCATCATGGGAAGCCAAAAACATTCAGTACTTC. Its translation is CASSPSWEAKNIQYF.

This sequence joins TRBV4-1 and TRBJ1-1; TRBD1 is a possible D gene (6 bases). The CDR3 covers 16 residues. V gave up 3 bases and J gave up 5 bases, with 19 bases separating them. CDR1 is MGHRA, CDR2 YSYEKL, per germline. The CDR3 coding sequence is TGCGCCAGCAGCCAGCTGGGGGGGCCCCGGGGGACTGAAGCTTTCTTT. This translates into CASSQLGGPRGTEAFF.

V gene TRBV2 combines with J gene TRBJ1-5, with 7 bases lining up with TRBD1. This CDR3 region has 18 residues. Trimming removed 2 bases from V and 4 bases from J; junction bases left unmatched: 14. The germline V gene has CDR1 SNHLY and CDR2 FYNNEI. The CDR3 loop is CASSEIRGQYLTNQPQHF. The CDR3 DNA reads TGTGCCAGCAGTGAAATAAGGGGACAGTACCTAACAAATCAGCCCCAGCATTTT.

The rearrangement links TRBV5-5 to TRBJ1-1; unclear D gene. V was shortened by 0 bases and J by 1 base, with 7 bases between the two germline ends. Germline-derived CDR1 and CDR2 are SGHKS and YYEKEE (reference sequence). The CDR3 runs to 14 residues. The CDR3 is CASSLGAGNTEAFF. DNA for the CDR3: TGTGCCAGCAGCTTGGGAGCAGGGAACACTGAAGCTTTCTTT.